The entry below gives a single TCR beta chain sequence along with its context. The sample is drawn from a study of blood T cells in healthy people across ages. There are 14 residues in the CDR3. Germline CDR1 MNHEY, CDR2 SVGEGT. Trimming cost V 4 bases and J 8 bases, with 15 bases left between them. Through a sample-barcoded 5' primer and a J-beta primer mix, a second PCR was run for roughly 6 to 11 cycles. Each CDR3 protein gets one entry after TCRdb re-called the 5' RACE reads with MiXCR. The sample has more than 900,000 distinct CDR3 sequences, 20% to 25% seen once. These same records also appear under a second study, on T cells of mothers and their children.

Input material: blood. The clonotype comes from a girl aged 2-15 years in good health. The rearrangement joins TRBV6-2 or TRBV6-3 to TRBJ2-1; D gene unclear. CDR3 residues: CASSLLTGRDEQFF. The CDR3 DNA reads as TGTGCCAGCAGTTTACTTACCGGTAGGGATGAGCAGTTCTTC.